Shown below are 13 T cell receptor beta chains from a single sample sequenced in a study of OX40 agonist ivuxolimab in advanced cancers. Measured with immunoSEQ multiplex PCR; TCRdb has only the in-frame clones, and not every one. This table has tens of thousands of clones, 90% to 95% appearing once. Here the sequenced sample was CD4+ or CD8+ T cells sorted from blood, taken in a trial of the OX40 agonist ivuxolimab. These receptors were obtained from an adult with an advanced solid tumor such as melanoma, head and neck, liver or kidney cancer.

The chain links TRBV6-6 to TRBJ2-2, with D perhaps matching TRBD2 (6 bases). CDR3 length: 13 residues. Trimming shortened V by 6 bases and J by 5 bases, and 10 bases separated the two germline ends. Germline lookup yields CDR1 MNHNY and CDR2 SVGAGI (reference sequence). The chain's CDR3 is CASSDGRTGELFF. The CDR3, as DNA: TGTGCCAGCAGCGACGGGAGAACCGGGGAGCTGTTTTTT.

V usage is TRBV6-1 and J usage is TRBJ1-5; tentative D call: TRBD1 (5 bases). Trimming took off 6 bases at V and 0 bases at J, with 9 bases between the two ends. The CDR3 covers 14 residues. Germline CDR1 is MNHNS and CDR2 is SASEGT. The CDR3 region has the DNA TGTGCCAGCAGCGGACACAGTAGCAATCAGCCCCAGCATTTT. It translates to CASSGHSSNQPQHF.

This chain links TRBV5-4 with TRBJ2-5; TRBD1 is a possible D gene (6 bases). Germline loops: CDR1 SGHNT, CDR2 YYREEE (reference sequence). The CDR3 has 14 amino acids. V gave up 2 bases and J gave up 5 bases, with 13 bases separating them. The CDR3 region is CASSFKGGQETQYF. The CDR3 region has the DNA TGTGCCAGCAGCTTTAAAGGGGGTCAGGAGACCCAGTACTTC.

The genes are TRBV7-9 and TRBJ2-7; 10 bases fit TRBD2. The germline CDR1 and CDR2 sequences are SEHNR and FQNEAQ (reference sequence). CDR3 length: 18 amino acids. The trim removed 5 bases at V and 5 bases at J, leaving 18 bases unmatched. The CDR3 DNA reads TGTGCCAGCAGCCCGTCCCTCAAACTAGCGGGAATTAGCCACGAGCAGTACTTC. It codes for CASSPSLKLAGISHEQYF.

The chain has TRBV30 and TRBJ1-1; D is unresolved. V shed 3 bases and J shed 0 bases, with 8 bases lying between them. This CDR3 has 13 residues. Per germline, CDR1 GTSNPN and CDR2 SVGIG (reference sequence). CDR3 in DNA: TGTGCCTGGAGCCTCGTAATGAACACTGAAGCTTTCTTT. This encodes CAWSLVMNTEAFF.

The genes are TRBV6-6 and TRBJ1-2; the match to TRBD1 covers 8 bases. The ends lost 4 bases at V and 6 bases at J; junction bases unmatched: 13. The CDR3 has 16 amino acids. CDR1 is MNHNY, CDR2 SVGAGI, per germline (reference sequence). Here the CDR3 reads CASSSVTGGGSNGYTF. The CDR3 nucleotides read TGTGCCAGCAGTTCCGTTACAGGGGGAGGGTCGAATGGCTACACCTTC.

This chain connects TRBV28 to TRBJ2-7; TRBD1 matches at 7 bases. The CDR3 is 14 residues long. CDR1 is MDHEN, CDR2 SYDVKM, per germline. V shed 3 bases, J shed 7 bases, and the junction held 9 bases outside the gene matches. This CDR3 reads CASSFPDRKGEQYF. The DNA of the CDR3 is TGTGCCAGCAGTTTCCCGGACAGGAAAGGGGAGCAGTACTTC.

This clone came up once. V gene TRBV10-3 combines with J gene TRBJ2-5; 9 bases fit TRBD2. Germline V gives CDR1 ENHRY, CDR2 SYGVKD. V shed 0 bases and J 4 bases; nucleotides not matched to a gene: 12. CDR3 size: 18 residues. The CDR3 DNA follows: TGTGCCATCAGTGAGTCCAATAGCGGGAGTAGGTCCCCAGAGACCCAGTACTTC. Protein product: CAISESNSGSRSPETQYF.

The chain combines TRBV2 with TRBJ2-1; the D call may be TRBD1 or TRBD2 (5 bases each). The V gene lost 7 bases and the J gene lost 7 bases, with 11 bases spanning the gap. Germline V gene sequence: CDR1 SNHLY, CDR2 FYNNEI. CDR3 length: 12 amino acids. The CDR3 sequence: CASKPGSNEQFF. The CDR3, as DNA: TGTGCCAGCAAACCAGGGAGTAATGAGCAGTTCTTC.

The J gene is TRBJ2-3, the V gene TRBV7-2, with 15 bases identical to TRBD2. Germline loops: CDR1 SGHTA, CDR2 FQGNSA. The CDR3 is 16 amino acids. Unmatched junction bases numbered 7, after V lost 2 bases and J lost 10 bases. The CDR3 region is CASSLWTSGRAFPQYF. CDR3 bases: TGTGCCAGCAGCTTATGGACTAGCGGGAGGGCCTTCCCGCAGTATTTT.

The J gene is TRBJ2-1, the V gene TRBV7-9; 16 positions match TRBD2. The V and J ends lost 6 bases and 7 bases, in that order; junction bases with no gene match: 9. The germline V gene has CDR1 SEHNR and CDR2 FQNEAQ (reference sequence). CDR3 size: 17 residues. The CDR3 sequence is CASSFPGLAGGWNEQFF. For the CDR3, the DNA is TGTGCCAGCAGTTTCCCGGGACTAGCGGGAGGGTGGAATGAGCAGTTCTTC.

The chain has TRBV7-9 and TRBJ2-5, with D maybe TRBD2 (6 bases). Trimming took off 5 bases at V and 4 bases at J, with 17 bases between the two ends. Germline-derived CDR1 and CDR2 are SEHNR and FQNEAQ (reference sequence). The CDR3 length is 15 residues. The DNA for the CDR3 is TGTGCCAGCAGCCCCGTGACTAGTGGGGGAGAGACCCAGTACTTC. It is translated as CASSPVTSGGETQYF. Full variable domain (outside the CDR3, taken from reference TRBV7-9 and TRBJ2-5): DTGVSQNPRHKITKRGQNVTFRCDPISEHNRLYWYRQTLGQGPEFLTYFQNEAQLEKSRLLSDRFSAERPKGSFSTLEIQRTEQGDSAMYLCASSPVTSGGETQYFGPGTRLLVL.

This chain uses TRBV18 with TRBJ1-5; D might be TRBD1 (6 bases). Trimming pared 2 bases from V and 5 bases from J, leaving 13 bases between. There are 15 residues in the CDR3. Germline-derived CDR1 and CDR2 are KGHSH and LQKENI. In DNA form, the CDR3 reads TGTGCCAGCTCACCATCCCCAGGGGAGTATCAGCCCCAGCATTTT. Its protein product is CASSPSPGEYQPQHF. Complete variable domain (other parts from reference TRBV18 and TRBJ1-5): NAGVMQNPRHLVRRRGQEARLRCSPMKGHSHVYWYRQLPEEGLKFMVYLQKENIIDESGMPKERFSAEFPKEGPSILRIQQVVRGDSAAYFCASSPSPGEYQPQHFGDGTRLSIL.